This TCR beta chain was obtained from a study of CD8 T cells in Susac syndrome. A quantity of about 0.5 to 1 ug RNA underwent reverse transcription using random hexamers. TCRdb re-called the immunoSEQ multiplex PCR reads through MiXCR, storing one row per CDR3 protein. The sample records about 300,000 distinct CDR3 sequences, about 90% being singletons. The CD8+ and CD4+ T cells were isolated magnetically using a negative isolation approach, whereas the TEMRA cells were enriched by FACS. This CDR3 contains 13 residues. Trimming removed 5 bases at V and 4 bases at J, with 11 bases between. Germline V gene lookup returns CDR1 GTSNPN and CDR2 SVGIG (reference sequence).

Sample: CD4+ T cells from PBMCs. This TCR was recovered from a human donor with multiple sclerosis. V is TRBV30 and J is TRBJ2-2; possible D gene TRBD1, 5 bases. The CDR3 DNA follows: TGTGCCTGGGGACACACGTCCACCGGGGAGCTGTTTTTT. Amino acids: CAWGHTSTGELFF. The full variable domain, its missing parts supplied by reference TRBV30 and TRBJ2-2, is SQTIHQWPATLVQPVGSPLSLECTVEGTSNPNLYWYRQAAGRGLQLLFYSVGIGQISSEVPQNLSASRPQDRQFILSSKKLLLSDSGFYLCAWGHTSTGELFFGEGSRLTVL.